These 10 T cell receptor beta chains were all obtained from the same sample, sequenced in a study of blood T cell repertoires in COVID-19. Data came from immunoSEQ multiplex PCR; TCRdb stores just in-frame clones and leaves some out. The data show fewer than 200,000 clones, 70% to 90% seen once. Specimen: peripheral blood. The source of these receptors is a man aged 55 to 69 with active or convalescent COVID-19.

This rearrangement joins TRBV11-2 to TRBJ2-2, with TRBD2 matching over 10 bases. Germline values: CDR1 SGHAT, CDR2 FQNNGV. V was pared by 3 bases and J by 4 bases, with 5 bases of the junction left unmatched. This CDR3 contains 16 residues. The CDR3 DNA reads as TGTGCCAGCAGCTTGGGAGCGGGGGGGTTCACCGGGGAGCTGTTTTTT. Its translation is CASSLGAGGFTGELFF.

The chain combines TRBV10-3 with TRBJ1-5; D is undetermined. This CDR3 comprises 16 residues. V was shortened by 1 base and J by 0 bases, with 10 bases between the two germline ends. Germline V gene data show CDR1 as ENHRY and CDR2 as SYGVKD. The CDR3 coding sequence is TGTGCCATCAGTGAGTTCGGAGCTTATAGCAATCAGCCCCAGCATTTT. Protein sequence: CAISEFGAYSNQPQHF.

The rearrangement uses TRBV29-1 and TRBJ2-3, with a possible D match to TRBD1 (7 bases). CDR3 length: 13 amino acids. V lost 6 bases to trimming and J lost 6 bases, with 16 bases between them. Germline V gene data show CDR1 as SQVTM and CDR2 as ANQGSEA. Here the CDR3 DNA reads TGCAGCGTGGATACGACAGGGAGGGATACGCAGTATTTT. It specifies CSVDTTGRDTQYF.

V is TRBV7-2 and J is TRBJ2-7, with TRBD2 as a possible D gene (7 bases). Germline V CDR1 and CDR2: SGHTA, FQGNSA. Trimming stripped 4 bases from V and 7 bases from J, with 17 bases between. This CDR3 contains 14 residues. The CDR3 is CASSWDTWTREQYF. CDR3 DNA: TGTGCCAGCAGCTGGGACACCTGGACTAGGGAGCAGTACTTC.

This sequence joins TRBV5-1 and TRBJ1-1; tentatively, D is TRBD1 (6 bases). CDR1 and CDR2 (germline): SGHRS, YFSETQ. The CDR3 is made up of 14 amino acids. V lost 4 bases, J lost 4 bases, and 14 bases lay in between. The CDR3 here is CASSPREGGTEAFF. Here the CDR3 DNA reads TGCGCCAGCAGCCCAAGGGAAGGGGGCACTGAAGCTTTCTTT.

V and J are TRBV4-1 and TRBJ2-7; tentative D call: TRBD2 (7 bases). Trimming left V 1 base short and J 3 bases short, with 19 bases between. Germline CDR1 MGHRA, CDR2 YSYEKL. This CDR3 spans 17 amino acids. The CDR3 DNA reads as TGCGCCAGCAGCCAAGTCTTCCTCGCGGGGGCTGTCTACGAGCAGTACTTC. Residues: CASSQVFLAGAVYEQYF.

The chain employs TRBV18 and TRBJ1-1; D gene ambiguous. Germline V gene sequence: CDR1 KGHSH, CDR2 LQKENI. Trimming left V 3 bases short and J 2 bases short, with 13 bases between. This CDR3 comprises 15 residues. CDR3 DNA sequence: TGTGCCAGCTCACCCCCTTCGGGAGTTAACACTGAAGCTTTCTTT. It encodes CASSPPSGVNTEAFF.

This chain uses TRBV6-5 with TRBJ1-3; no clear D gene. The CDR3 length is 15 residues. With 2 bases removed from V and 0 bases from J, the gap between germline ends came to 8 bases. Germline V lookup: CDR1 MNHEY, CDR2 SVGAGI. CDR3 in DNA: TGTGCCAGCAGTTACCGAGCGTCCTCTGGAAACACCATATATTTT. Translation gives CASSYRASSGNTIYF.

The CDR3, as DNA: TGTGCCAGTAGTCCCAGGCGGGGTGTAATCTATGGCTACACCTTC. This codes for CASSPRRGVIYGYTF. The chain uses TRBV19 and TRBJ1-2; D gene unclear. This CDR3 has 15 residues. CDR1 is LNHDA and CDR2 is SQIVND in the germline V gene (reference sequence). Trimming took 5 bases from V and 4 from J, leaving 17 bases between them.

In this sample, this clone turned up once. This chain uses TRBV3-1 (or the pseudogene TRBV3-2) with TRBJ2-7, with D perhaps TRBD2 (6 bases). The V end was cut by 3 bases, the J end by 5 bases, with 8 bases between. Germline lookup yields CDR1 LGHDT and CDR2 YNNKEL (reference sequence). There are 12 residues in the CDR3. DNA of the CDR3: TGTGCCAGCAGCCACGGAGGGGACGAGCAGTACTTC. This sequence encodes CASSHGGDEQYF.